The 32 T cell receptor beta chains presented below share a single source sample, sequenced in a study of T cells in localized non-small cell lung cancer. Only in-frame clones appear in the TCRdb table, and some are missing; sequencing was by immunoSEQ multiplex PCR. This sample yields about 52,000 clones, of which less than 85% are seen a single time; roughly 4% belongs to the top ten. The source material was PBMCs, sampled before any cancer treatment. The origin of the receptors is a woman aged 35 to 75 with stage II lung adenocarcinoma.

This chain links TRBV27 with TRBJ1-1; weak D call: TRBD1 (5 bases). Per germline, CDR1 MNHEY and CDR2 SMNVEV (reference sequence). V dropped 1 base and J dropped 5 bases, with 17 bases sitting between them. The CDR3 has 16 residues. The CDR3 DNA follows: TGTGCCAGCAGTTTATTAGGCAGGGCCAGTTTAACTGAAGCTTTCTTT. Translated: CASSLLGRASLTEAFF.

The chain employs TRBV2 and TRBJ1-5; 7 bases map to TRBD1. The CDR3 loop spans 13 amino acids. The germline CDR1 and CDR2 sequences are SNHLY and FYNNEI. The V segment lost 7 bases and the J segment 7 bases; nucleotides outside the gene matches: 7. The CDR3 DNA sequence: TGTGCCAGCAAGGGCAGGGGGGAGCAGCCCCAGCATTTT. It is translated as CASKGRGEQPQHF. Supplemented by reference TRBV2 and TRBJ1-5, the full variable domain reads EPEVTQTPSHQVTQMGQEVILRCVPISNHLYFYWYRQILGQKVEFLVSFYNNEISEKSEIFDDQFSVERPDGSNFTLKIRSTKLEDSAMYFCASKGRGEQPQHFGDGTRLSIL.

CDR3 nucleotide sequence: TGTGCCAGCAGCTTAGAGACTAGCGGGGGGGTTACCTACGAGCAGTACTTC. Protein: CASSLETSGGVTYEQYF. The chain carries TRBV7-2 and TRBJ2-7, with 14 bases aligning to TRBD2. The germline V gene has CDR1 SGHTA and CDR2 FQGNSA. The CDR3 sequence is 17 residues long. The J segment lost 2 bases and the V segment lost 1 base, leaving 4 bases of the junction unmatched.

The CDR3 loop reads CAWSPYPRGPYNSPLHF. The CDR3 DNA sequence: TGTGCCTGGAGTCCGTACCCGCGAGGGCCCTATAATTCACCCCTCCACTTT. The chain joins TRBV30 to TRBJ1-6; unclear D gene. With 2 bases removed from V and 2 bases from J, the gap between germline ends came to 16 bases. CDR1 and CDR2 (germline): GTSNPN, SVGIG (reference sequence). The CDR3 runs to 17 residues.

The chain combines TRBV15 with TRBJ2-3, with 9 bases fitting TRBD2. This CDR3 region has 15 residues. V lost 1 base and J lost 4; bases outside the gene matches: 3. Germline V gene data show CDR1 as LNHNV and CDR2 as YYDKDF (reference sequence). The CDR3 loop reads CATSRGSGGPDTQYF. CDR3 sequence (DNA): TGTGCCACCAGCAGAGGCAGCGGGGGGCCAGATACGCAGTATTTT.

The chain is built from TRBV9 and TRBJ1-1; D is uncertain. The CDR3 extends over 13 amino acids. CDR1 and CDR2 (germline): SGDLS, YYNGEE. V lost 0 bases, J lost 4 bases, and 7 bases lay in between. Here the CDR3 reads CASSVEDLTEAFF. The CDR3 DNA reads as TGTGCCAGCAGCGTAGAGGACCTCACTGAAGCTTTCTTT.

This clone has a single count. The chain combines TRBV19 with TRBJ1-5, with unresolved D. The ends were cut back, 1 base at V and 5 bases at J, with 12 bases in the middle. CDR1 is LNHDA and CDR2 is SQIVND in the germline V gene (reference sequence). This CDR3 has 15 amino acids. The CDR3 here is CASSIGSNIHQPQHF. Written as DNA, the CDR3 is TGTGCCAGTAGTATAGGCAGCAATATTCATCAGCCCCAGCATTTT.

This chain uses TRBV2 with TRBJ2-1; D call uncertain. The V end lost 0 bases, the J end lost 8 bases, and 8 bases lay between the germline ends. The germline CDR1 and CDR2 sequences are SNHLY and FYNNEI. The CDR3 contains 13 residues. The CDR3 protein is CASSEAVEDEQFF. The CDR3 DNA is TGTGCCAGCAGTGAAGCAGTCGAGGATGAGCAGTTCTTC. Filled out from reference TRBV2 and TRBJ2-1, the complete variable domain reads EPEVTQTPSHQVTQMGQEVILRCVPISNHLYFYWYRQILGQKVEFLVSFYNNEISEKSEIFDDQFSVERPDGSNFTLKIRSTKLEDSAMYFCASSEAVEDEQFFGPGTRLTVL.

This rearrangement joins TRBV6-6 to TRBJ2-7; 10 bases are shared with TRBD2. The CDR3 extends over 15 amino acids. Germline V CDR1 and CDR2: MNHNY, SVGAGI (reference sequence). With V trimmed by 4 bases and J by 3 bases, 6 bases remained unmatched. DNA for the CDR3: TGTGCCAGCAGTTCCCCGGGACTAGCGAACTACGAGCAGTACTTC. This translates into CASSSPGLANYEQYF.

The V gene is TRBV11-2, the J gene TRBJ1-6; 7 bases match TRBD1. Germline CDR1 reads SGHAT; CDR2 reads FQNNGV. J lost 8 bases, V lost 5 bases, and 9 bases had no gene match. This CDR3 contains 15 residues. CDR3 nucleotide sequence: TGTGCCAGCAGCCGATCAGGGGGAACGGATTCACCCCTCCACTTT. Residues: CASSRSGGTDSPLHF. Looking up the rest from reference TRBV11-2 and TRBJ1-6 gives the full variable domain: EAGVAQSPRYKIIEKRQSVAFWCNPISGHATLYWYQQILGQGPKLLIQFQNNGVVDDSQLPKDRFSAERLKGVDSTLKIQPAKLEDSAVYLCASSRSGGTDSPLHFGNGTRLTVT.

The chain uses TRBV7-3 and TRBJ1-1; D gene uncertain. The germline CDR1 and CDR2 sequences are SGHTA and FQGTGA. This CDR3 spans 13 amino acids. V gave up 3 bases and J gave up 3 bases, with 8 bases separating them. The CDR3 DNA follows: TGTGCCAGCAGCTTTACCATTGACACTGAAGCTTTCTTT. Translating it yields CASSFTIDTEAFF.

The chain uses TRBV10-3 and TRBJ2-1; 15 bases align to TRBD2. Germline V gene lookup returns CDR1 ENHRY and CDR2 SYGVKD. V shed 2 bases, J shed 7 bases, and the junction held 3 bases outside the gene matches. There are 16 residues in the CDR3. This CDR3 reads CAISEGGTSGGNEQFF. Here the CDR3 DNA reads TGTGCCATCAGTGAGGGCGGGACTAGCGGGGGGAATGAGCAGTTCTTC.

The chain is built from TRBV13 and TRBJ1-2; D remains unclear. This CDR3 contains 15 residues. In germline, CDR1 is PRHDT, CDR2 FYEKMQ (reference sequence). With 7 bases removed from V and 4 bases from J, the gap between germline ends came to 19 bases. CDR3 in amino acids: CASTSLAGQTYGYTF. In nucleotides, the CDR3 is TGTGCCAGCACTTCCCTGGCAGGCCAGACCTATGGCTACACCTTC.

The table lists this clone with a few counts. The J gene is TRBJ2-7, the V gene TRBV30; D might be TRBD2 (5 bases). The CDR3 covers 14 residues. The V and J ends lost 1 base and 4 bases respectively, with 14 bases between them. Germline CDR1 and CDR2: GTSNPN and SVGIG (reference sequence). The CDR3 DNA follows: TGTGCCTGGAGTGATGAGGCCCGGGGTTACGAGCAGTACTTC. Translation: CAWSDEARGYEQYF.

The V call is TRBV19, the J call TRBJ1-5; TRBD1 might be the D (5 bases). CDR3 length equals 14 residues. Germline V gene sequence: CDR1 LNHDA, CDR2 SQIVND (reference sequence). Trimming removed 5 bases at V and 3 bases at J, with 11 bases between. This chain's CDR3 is CASSPTVNNQPQHF. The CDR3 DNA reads TGTGCCAGTAGTCCGACAGTCAACAATCAGCCCCAGCATTTT.

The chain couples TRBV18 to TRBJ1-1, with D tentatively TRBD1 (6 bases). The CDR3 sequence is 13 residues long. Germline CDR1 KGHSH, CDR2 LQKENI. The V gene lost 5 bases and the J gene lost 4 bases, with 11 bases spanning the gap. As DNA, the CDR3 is TGTGCCAGCTCAAGGGGGGGTGGCACTGAAGCTTTCTTT. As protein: CASSRGGGTEAFF.

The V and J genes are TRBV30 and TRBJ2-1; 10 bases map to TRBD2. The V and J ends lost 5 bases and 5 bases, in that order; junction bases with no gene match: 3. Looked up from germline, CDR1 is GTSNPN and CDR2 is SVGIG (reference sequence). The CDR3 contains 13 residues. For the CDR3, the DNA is TGTGCCTGGGGACTAGCGGCAGACAATGAGCAGTTCTTC. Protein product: CAWGLAADNEQFF.

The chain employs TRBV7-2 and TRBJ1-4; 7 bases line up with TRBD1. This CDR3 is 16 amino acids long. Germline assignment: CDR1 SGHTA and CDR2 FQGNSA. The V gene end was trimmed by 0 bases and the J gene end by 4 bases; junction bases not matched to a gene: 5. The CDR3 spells CASSLATGALNEKLFF. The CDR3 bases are TGTGCCAGCAGCTTAGCCACAGGGGCCCTTAATGAAAAACTGTTTTTT.

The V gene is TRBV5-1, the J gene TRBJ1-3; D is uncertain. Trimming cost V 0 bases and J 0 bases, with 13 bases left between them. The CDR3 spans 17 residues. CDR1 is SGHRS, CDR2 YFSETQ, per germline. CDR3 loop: CASSLGGSSYSGNTIYF. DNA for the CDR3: TGCGCCAGCAGCTTGGGCGGCTCTAGCTACTCTGGAAACACCATATATTTT.

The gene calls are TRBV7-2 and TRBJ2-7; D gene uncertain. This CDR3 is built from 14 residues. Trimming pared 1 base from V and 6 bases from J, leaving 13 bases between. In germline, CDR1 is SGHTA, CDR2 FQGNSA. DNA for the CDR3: TGTGCCAGCAGCTTAGAGCCGGAAAACGGCGAGCAGTACTTC. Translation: CASSLEPENGEQYF.

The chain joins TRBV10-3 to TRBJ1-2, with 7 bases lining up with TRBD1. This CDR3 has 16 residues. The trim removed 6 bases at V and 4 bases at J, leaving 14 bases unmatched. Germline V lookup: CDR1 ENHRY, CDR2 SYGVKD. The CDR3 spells CAISPTLRQGSYGYTF. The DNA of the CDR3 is TGTGCCATCAGCCCAACCCTCCGACAGGGTAGCTATGGCTACACCTTC.

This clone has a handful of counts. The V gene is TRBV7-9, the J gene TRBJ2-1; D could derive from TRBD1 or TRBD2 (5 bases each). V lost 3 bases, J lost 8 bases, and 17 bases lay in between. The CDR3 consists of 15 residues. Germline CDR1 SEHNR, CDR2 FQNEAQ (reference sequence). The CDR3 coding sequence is TGTGCCAGCAGCTTTGAGGTGGCTATGGGGGATGAGCAGTTCTTC. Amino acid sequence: CASSFEVAMGDEQFF.

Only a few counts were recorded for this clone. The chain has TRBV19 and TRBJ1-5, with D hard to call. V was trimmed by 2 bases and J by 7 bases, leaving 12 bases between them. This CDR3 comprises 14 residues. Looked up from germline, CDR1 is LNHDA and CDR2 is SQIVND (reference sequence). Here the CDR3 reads CASSISLGSQPQHF. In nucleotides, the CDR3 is TGTGCCAGTAGTATATCCTTAGGGTCCCAGCCCCAGCATTTT. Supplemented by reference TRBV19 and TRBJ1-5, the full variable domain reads DGGITQSPKYLFRKEGQNVTLSCEQNLNHDAMYWYRQDPGQGLRLIYYSQIVNDFQKGDIAEGYSVSREKKESFPLTVTSAQKNPTAFYLCASSISLGSQPQHFGDGTRLSIL.

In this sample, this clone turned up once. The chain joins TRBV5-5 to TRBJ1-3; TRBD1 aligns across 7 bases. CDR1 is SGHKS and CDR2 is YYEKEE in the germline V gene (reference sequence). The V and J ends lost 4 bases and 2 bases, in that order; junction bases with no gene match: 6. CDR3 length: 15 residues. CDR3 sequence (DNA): TGTGCCAGCAGCCTACAGGGGAGCCCTGGAAACACCATATATTTT. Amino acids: CASSLQGSPGNTIYF.

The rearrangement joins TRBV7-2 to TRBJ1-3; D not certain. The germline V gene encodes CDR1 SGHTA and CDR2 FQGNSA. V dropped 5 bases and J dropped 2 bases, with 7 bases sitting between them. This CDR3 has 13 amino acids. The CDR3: CASSPDPGNTIYF. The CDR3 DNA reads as TGTGCCAGCAGCCCCGATCCTGGAAACACCATATATTTT.

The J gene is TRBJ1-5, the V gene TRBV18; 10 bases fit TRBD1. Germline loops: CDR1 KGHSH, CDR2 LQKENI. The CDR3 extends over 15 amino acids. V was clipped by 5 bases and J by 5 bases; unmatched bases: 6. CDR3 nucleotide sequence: TGTGCCAGCTCAGCCGTGACAGGGGGCGATCAGCCCCAGCATTTT. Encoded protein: CASSAVTGGDQPQHF.

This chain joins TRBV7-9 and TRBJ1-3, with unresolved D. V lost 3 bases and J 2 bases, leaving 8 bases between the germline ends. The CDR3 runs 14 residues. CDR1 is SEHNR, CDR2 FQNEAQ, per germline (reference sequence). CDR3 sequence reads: CASSFRRAGNTIYF. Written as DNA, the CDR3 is TGTGCCAGCAGCTTCCGGAGGGCTGGAAACACCATATATTTT.

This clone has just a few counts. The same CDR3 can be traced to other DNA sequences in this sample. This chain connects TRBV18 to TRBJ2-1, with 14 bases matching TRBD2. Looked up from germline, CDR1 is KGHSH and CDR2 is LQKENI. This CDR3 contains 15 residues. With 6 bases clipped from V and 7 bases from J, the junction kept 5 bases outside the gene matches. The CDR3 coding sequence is TGTGCCAGCTCTCCGACTAGCGGGGGGGCAAATGAGCAGTTCTTC. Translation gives CASSPTSGGANEQFF.

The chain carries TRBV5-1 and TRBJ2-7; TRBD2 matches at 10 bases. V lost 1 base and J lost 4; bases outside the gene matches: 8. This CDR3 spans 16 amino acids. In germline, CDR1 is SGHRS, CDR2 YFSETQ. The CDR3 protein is CASSLYSGGAVYEQYF. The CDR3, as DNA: TGCGCCAGCAGCTTGTACAGCGGGGGGGCTGTGTACGAGCAGTACTTC.

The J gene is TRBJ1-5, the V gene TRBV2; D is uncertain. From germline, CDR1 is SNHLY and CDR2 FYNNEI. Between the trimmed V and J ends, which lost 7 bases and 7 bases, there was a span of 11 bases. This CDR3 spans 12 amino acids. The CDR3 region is CASNSYGQPQHF. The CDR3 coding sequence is TGTGCCAGCAATAGTTACGGGCAGCCCCAGCATTTT.

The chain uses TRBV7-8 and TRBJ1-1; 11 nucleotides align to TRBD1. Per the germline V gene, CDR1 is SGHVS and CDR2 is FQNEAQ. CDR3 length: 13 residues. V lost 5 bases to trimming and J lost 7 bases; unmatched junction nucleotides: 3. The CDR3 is CASSRDRGSEAFF. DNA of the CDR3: TGTGCCAGCAGCCGGGACAGGGGGAGTGAAGCTTTCTTT.

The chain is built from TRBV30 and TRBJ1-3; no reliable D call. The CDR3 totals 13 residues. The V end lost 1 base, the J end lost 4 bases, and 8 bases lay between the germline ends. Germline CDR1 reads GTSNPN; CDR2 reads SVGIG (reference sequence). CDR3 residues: CAWSARAGNTIYF. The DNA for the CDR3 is TGTGCCTGGAGTGCCAGAGCCGGAAACACCATATATTTT.